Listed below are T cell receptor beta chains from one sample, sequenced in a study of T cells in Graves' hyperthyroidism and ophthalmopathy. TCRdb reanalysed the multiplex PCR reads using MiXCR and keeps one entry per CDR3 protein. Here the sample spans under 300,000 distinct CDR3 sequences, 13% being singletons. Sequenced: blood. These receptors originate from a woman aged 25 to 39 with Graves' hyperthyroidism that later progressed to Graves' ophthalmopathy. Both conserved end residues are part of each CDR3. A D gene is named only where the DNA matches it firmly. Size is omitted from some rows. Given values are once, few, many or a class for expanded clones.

cdr3_nt: TGTGCCACCAGCAGAGATTACGTCGCAAGCTCCTACAATGAGCAGTTCTTC
cdr3_aa: CATSRDYVASSYNEQFF
clone_size: -
d_call: -
j_call: TRBJ2-1
v_call: TRBV15

cdr3_nt: TGTGCCAGCAGTCCTCAAGGACAGTCCTACGAGCAGTACTTC
cdr3_aa: CASSPQGQSYEQYF
clone_size: many
d_call: -
j_call: TRBJ2-7
v_call: TRBV27

cdr3_nt: TGTGCCAGCAGTTTCTTCCTAGGGGCCTCCTACAATGAGCAGTTCTTC
cdr3_aa: CASSFFLGASYNEQFF
clone_size: -
d_call: -
j_call: TRBJ2-1
v_call: TRBV27

cdr3_nt: TGTGCCAGCGGACGAACAGGATCTTATAGCAATCAGCCCCAGCATTTT
cdr3_aa: CASGRTGSYSNQPQHF
clone_size: many
d_call: -
j_call: TRBJ1-5
v_call: TRBV28

cdr3_nt: TGTGCCAGCAGCCTCCAAAACAATGAGCAGTTCTTC
cdr3_aa: CASSLQNNEQFF
clone_size: -
d_call: -
j_call: TRBJ2-1
v_call: TRBV6-1

cdr3_nt: TGTGCCAGCAGCTTCAAGACAGGGGGGGCGGCCGAGCAGTACTTC
cdr3_aa: CASSFKTGGAAEQYF
clone_size: few
d_call: TRBD1
j_call: TRBJ2-7
v_call: TRBV5-5

cdr3_nt: TGTGCCAGCAGCTTAAGTCCGAACGGAGAGACCCAGCACTTC
cdr3_aa: CASSLSPNGETQHF
clone_size: -
d_call: -
j_call: TRBJ2-5
v_call: TRBV7-2

cdr3_nt: TGTGCCAGCAGCTTCGAACAGGGGGCGAGGGATGGCTACACCTTC
cdr3_aa: CASSFEQGARDGYTF
clone_size: many
d_call: TRBD1
j_call: TRBJ1-2
v_call: TRBV7-8

cdr3_nt: TGTGCCAGTAGTATAGACCAGGGAGGGAACACTGAAGCTTTCTTT
cdr3_aa: CASSIDQGGNTEAFF
clone_size: many
d_call: -
j_call: TRBJ1-1
v_call: TRBV19

cdr3_nt: TGTGCCAGCAGCCCCTACTCTAGCGGGAGCAACAATGAGCAGTTCTTC
cdr3_aa: CASSPYSSGSNNEQFF
clone_size: -
d_call: TRBD2
j_call: TRBJ2-1
v_call: TRBV7-8

cdr3_nt: TGTGCCAGCAGTCGGCAGGGGGCAGGGGCCAACGTCCTGACTTTC
cdr3_aa: CASSRQGAGANVLTF
clone_size: many
d_call: TRBD1
j_call: TRBJ2-6
v_call: TRBV6-2/TRBV6-3

cdr3_nt: TGCAGCGTTAAAATGGCAGGCAACGAAGCTTTCTTT
cdr3_aa: CSVKMAGNEAFF
clone_size: many
d_call: -
j_call: TRBJ1-1
v_call: TRBV29-1

cdr3_nt: TGTGCCAGCAAACCACAGGGGTTAGAGAGCACAGATACGCAGTATTTT
cdr3_aa: CASKPQGLESTDTQYF
clone_size: -
d_call: TRBD1
j_call: TRBJ2-3
v_call: TRBV5-6

cdr3_nt: TGTGCCAGCAGCTTACGGCCAGAAAGCGCTCAGCCCCAGCATTTT
cdr3_aa: CASSLRPESAQPQHF
clone_size: -
d_call: -
j_call: TRBJ1-5
v_call: TRBV7-6

cdr3_nt: TGTGCCTGGAGTATGACACACCGAAACACTGAAGCTTTCTTT
cdr3_aa: CAWSMTHRNTEAFF
clone_size: many
d_call: -
j_call: TRBJ1-1
v_call: TRBV30

cdr3_nt: TGTGCCAGCAGCCAAGAGGGGGCTAGCGGGCTCTATACGCAGTATTTT
cdr3_aa: CASSQEGASGLYTQYF
clone_size: -
d_call: TRBD2
j_call: TRBJ2-3
v_call: TRBV4-2

cdr3_nt: TGTGCCAGCAGTTCCCCCACATCTAGCAATCAGCCCCAGCATTTT
cdr3_aa: CASSSPTSSNQPQHF
clone_size: many
d_call: -
j_call: TRBJ1-5
v_call: TRBV28

cdr3_nt: TGTGCCAGCAGTATACAGGGTTATAGCAATCAGCCCCAGCATTTT
cdr3_aa: CASSIQGYSNQPQHF
clone_size: many
d_call: -
j_call: TRBJ1-5
v_call: TRBV6-2/TRBV6-3

cdr3_nt: TGTGCCAGCAGTGTTGGGACCAAGGGCACAGATACGCAGTATTTT
cdr3_aa: CASSVGTKGTDTQYF
clone_size: few
d_call: -
j_call: TRBJ2-3
v_call: TRBV6-1

cdr3_nt: TGTGCCACCAGTGATTCAACAGGGCAAGAGACCCAGTACTTC
cdr3_aa: CATSDSTGQETQYF
clone_size: many
d_call: -
j_call: TRBJ2-5
v_call: TRBV24-1

cdr3_nt: TGTGCCAGCAGCCGATCGAACACCGGGGAGCTGTTTTTT
cdr3_aa: CASSRSNTGELFF
clone_size: -
d_call: -
j_call: TRBJ2-2
v_call: TRBV6-2/TRBV6-3

cdr3_nt: TGTGCCAGCAGTGAATCCGTTGACTCCGAGATTGACACAGATACGCAGTATTTT
cdr3_aa: CASSESVDSEIDTDTQYF
clone_size: many
d_call: -
j_call: TRBJ2-3
v_call: TRBV25-1

cdr3_nt: TGTGCCTGGAGGTCGGGCGGTTCCACAGATACGCAGTATTTT
cdr3_aa: CAWRSGGSTDTQYF
clone_size: many
d_call: -
j_call: TRBJ2-3
v_call: TRBV30

cdr3_nt: TGTGCCAGCAGCTTCCCCCCCCATAATGAGCAGTTCTTC
cdr3_aa: CASSFPPHNEQFF
clone_size: many
d_call: -
j_call: TRBJ2-1
v_call: TRBV7-8

cdr3_nt: TGTGCCAGCAGCTCGGGACAGGGTAAACTGTTTTTT
cdr3_aa: CASSSGQGKLFF
clone_size: -
d_call: TRBD1
j_call: TRBJ1-4
v_call: TRBV7-6

cdr3_nt: TGCAGTGCTAGAAGGGCGGGAACCTCGGATACGCAGTATTTT
cdr3_aa: CSARRAGTSDTQYF
clone_size: many
d_call: -
j_call: TRBJ2-3
v_call: TRBV20-1

cdr3_nt: TGTGCCAGCAGTTTAGGCAGGGAGGGCACTGAAGCTTTCTTT
cdr3_aa: CASSLGREGTEAFF
clone_size: many
d_call: -
j_call: TRBJ1-1
v_call: TRBV12-3/TRBV12-4

cdr3_nt: TGTGCCAGCGCCCCAAGGGGACAGAAAGAAGATACGCAGTATTTT
cdr3_aa: CASAPRGQKEDTQYF
clone_size: many
d_call: TRBD1
j_call: TRBJ2-3
v_call: TRBV27

cdr3_nt: TGTGCCATCAGAGCTACAGGGGCCCCAGCCAATGAGCAGTTCTTC
cdr3_aa: CAIRATGAPANEQFF
clone_size: many
d_call: TRBD1
j_call: TRBJ2-1
v_call: TRBV10-3

cdr3_nt: TGTGCCAGCAGCGTAGTAGCGGGAGGGTCGTGGGACACCGGGGAGCTGTTTTTT
cdr3_aa: CASSVVAGGSWDTGELFF
clone_size: once
d_call: TRBD2
j_call: TRBJ2-2
v_call: TRBV9

cdr3_nt: TGTGCCAGTAGTATCTGGGCGGGAGGGCCGGCAGATACGCAGTATTTT
cdr3_aa: CASSIWAGGPADTQYF
clone_size: -
d_call: TRBD2
j_call: TRBJ2-3
v_call: TRBV19

cdr3_nt: TGCGCCAGCAGCCCTGGACAGGGGAGCTACACCTTC
cdr3_aa: CASSPGQGSYTF
clone_size: few
d_call: TRBD1
j_call: TRBJ1-2
v_call: TRBV4-3